These 25 T cell receptor beta chains were all obtained from the same sample, sequenced in a study of graft-versus-host responses after intestinal transplantation. Assay: immunoSEQ multiplex PCR; the TCRdb copy retains only in-frame clones and omits some. Of about 89,000 clones listed, about 92% are singletons. What these receptors recognize is not known. Sequencing used unstimulated CD8+ T cells sorted from spleen or lymph node cells, obtained before intestinal transplant. The receptors derive from a human donor who received an intestinal transplant.

With respect to this clone: This sample also contains other DNA sequences that code for the same CDR3. This chain joins TRBV9 and TRBJ1-5; TRBD1 agrees at 7 bases. Germline V gene data show CDR1 as SGDLS and CDR2 as YYNGEE. The CDR3 contains 12 residues. The V segment lost 4 bases and the J segment 5 bases; nucleotides outside the gene matches: 0. The CDR3 nucleotides are TGTGCCAGCAGCCAGGGGGATCAGCCCCAGCATTTT. It translates to CASSQGDQPQHF.

In nucleotides, the CDR3 is TGTGCTAGTGGGGAGAACGCTGAGCAGTTCTTC. Translation gives CASGENAEQFF. The chain is built from TRBV12-5 and TRBJ2-1, with no clear D. The germline gives CDR1 LGHNT, CDR2 FRNRAP. The CDR3 consists of 11 residues. Trimming stripped 6 bases from V and 9 bases from J, with 9 bases between.

The gene calls are TRBV4-3 and TRBJ1-5, with D possibly being TRBD1 (6 bases). The CDR3 has 21 amino acids. V gave up 0 bases and J gave up 3 bases, with 27 bases separating them. Germline-derived CDR1 and CDR2 are LGHNA and YSLEER. The CDR3 spells CASSQDLGPIDKQGNNQPQHF. The CDR3 nucleotides are TGCGCCAGCAGCCAAGACTTGGGCCCAATCGATAAACAGGGAAACAATCAGCCCCAGCATTTT.

The chain is built from TRBV7-9 and TRBJ2-3, with a weak D call TRBD2 (6 bases). The CDR3 runs to 13 residues. CDR1 and CDR2 from the germline V gene are SEHNR and FQNEAQ (reference sequence). V shed 8 bases and J shed 7 bases, with 16 bases lying between them. CDR3 nucleotide sequence: TGTGCCAGCCGGCCCACGGAGGGGTATACGCAGTATTTT. Its translation: CASRPTEGYTQYF.

V usage is TRBV4-3 and J usage is TRBJ1-1; D unresolved. V gave up 4 bases and J gave up 6 bases, with 21 bases separating them. This CDR3 has 16 residues. Germline lookup yields CDR1 LGHNA and CDR2 YSLEER. The CDR3 nucleotides read TGCGCCAGCAGCCCAAACGTGCACGGACTACGCGCTGAAGCTTTCTTT. It yields the protein CASSPNVHGLRAEAFF.

This sequence joins TRBV10-3 and TRBJ1-5, with TRBD1 identical over 9 bases. CDR1 is ENHRY and CDR2 is SYGVKD in the germline V gene. CDR3 size: 13 residues. V was pared by 10 bases and J by 5 bases, with 6 bases of the junction left unmatched. CDR3 DNA: TGTGCCACCCGGACAGGGGAATATCAGCCCCAGCATTTT. Its translation: CATRTGEYQPQHF.

The chain links TRBV5-1 to TRBJ1-1, with no clear D. Trimming took 0 bases from V and 1 from J, leaving 10 bases between them. Germline V gene sequence: CDR1 SGHRS, CDR2 YFSETQ. The CDR3 is made up of 15 amino acids. This CDR3 reads CASSLDYGENTEAFF. CDR3 bases: TGCGCCAGCAGCTTGGATTACGGAGAGAACACTGAAGCTTTCTTT.

The chain employs TRBV6-5 and TRBJ2-1; 9 positions agree with TRBD1. Per germline, CDR1 MNHEY and CDR2 SVGAGI. The J segment lost 9 bases and the V segment lost 3 bases, leaving 6 bases of the junction unmatched. This CDR3 region has 14 residues. CDR3 nucleotide sequence: TGTGCCAGCAGTTATCGGGACAGGGCTGGTGAGCAGTTCTTC. It translates to CASSYRDRAGEQFF.

The chain carries TRBV27 and TRBJ1-4, with D hard to call. This CDR3 contains 14 residues. The germline V and J ends were trimmed by 6 bases and 4 bases, with 12 bases remaining between them. Germline-derived CDR1 and CDR2 are MNHEY and SMNVEV (reference sequence). The CDR3 DNA follows: TGTGCCAGCAGCAGGAGGGAGTTTAATGAAAAACTGTTTTTT. It yields the protein CASSRREFNEKLFF.

The chain combines TRBV20-1 with TRBJ1-2, with a weak D call TRBD1 (5 bases). The V end lost 6 bases, the J end lost 5 bases, and 10 bases lay between the germline ends. The CDR3 loop spans 11 amino acids. CDR1 is DFQATT, CDR2 SNEGSKA, per germline (reference sequence). CDR3: CSARDLYGYTF. CDR3 DNA sequence: TGCAGTGCAAGGGACTTATATGGCTACACCTTC.

The chain uses TRBV7-2 and TRBJ1-5; 7 nucleotides align to TRBD1. V lost 1 base, J lost 2 bases, and 8 bases stayed unmatched. In germline, CDR1 is SGHTA, CDR2 FQGNSA. The CDR3 has 17 residues. CDR3 coding DNA: TGTGCCAGCAGCTTAGATCCGACAGGGTGGGGCAATCAGCCCCAGCATTTT. It is translated as CASSLDPTGWGNQPQHF. Supplemented by reference TRBV7-2 and TRBJ1-5, the full variable domain reads GAGVSQSPSNKVTEKGKDVELRCDPISGHTALYWYRQSLGQGLEFLIYFQGNSAPDKSGLPSDRFSAERTGGSVSTLTIQRTQQEDSAVYLCASSLDPTGWGNQPQHFGDGTRLSIL.

This sequence joins TRBV5-6 and TRBJ1-2, with D hard to call. Germline values: CDR1 SGHDT, CDR2 YYEEEE. V lost 0 bases to trimming and J lost 8 bases, with 5 bases between them. The CDR3 sequence is 11 residues long. As DNA, the CDR3 is TGTGCCAGCAGCTTGGTAGAAGGCTACACCTTC. Amino acids: CASSLVEGYTF.

As concerns this clone: This same CDR3 is encoded by further DNA sequences in the sample. V and J are TRBV27 and TRBJ1-3, with a weak D call TRBD1 (5 bases). The V and J ends lost 2 bases and 0 bases respectively, with 5 bases between them. Germline values: CDR1 MNHEY, CDR2 SMNVEV (reference sequence). The CDR3 is 14 amino acids. The CDR3 nucleotides read TGTGCCAGCAGTTTAAGGGGCTCTGGAAACACCATATATTTT. Protein: CASSLRGSGNTIYF.

The chain has TRBV21-1 and TRBJ1-1. TRBV21-1 is termed a pseudogene. CDR3 length: 17 residues. CDR3 nucleotides: TGTGCCAGCAGCAAAGACCCTCTATTTTTTAGATTCACTGAAGCTTTCTTT. Translating it yields CASSKDPLFFRFTEAFF.

This clone is a singleton in its sample. In DNA, the CDR3 is TGCGCCAGCAGCCTGACTAGCGGGGGCCCCTACGAGCAGTACTTC. It translates to CASSLTSGGPYEQYF. This chain uses TRBV4-3 with TRBJ2-7; 12 bases are a match to TRBD2. The germline CDR1 and CDR2 sequences are LGHNA and YSLEER. Germline trimming cut 4 bases from V and 2 bases from J; bases unmatched to any gene: 3. The CDR3 length is 15 residues.

The chain combines TRBV15 with TRBJ1-5; D unresolved. V lost 1 base and J 5 bases, leaving 12 bases between the germline ends. Germline loops: CDR1 LNHNV, CDR2 YYDKDF (reference sequence). This CDR3 spans 15 amino acids. The CDR3 DNA reads TGTGCCACCAGCAGAGCGGTGAGGGTTGATCAGCCCCAGCATTTT. It is translated as CATSRAVRVDQPQHF.

The chain recombines TRBV15 with TRBJ2-2; tentative D call: TRBD1 (6 bases). Germline V lookup: CDR1 LNHNV, CDR2 YYDKDF (reference sequence). The CDR3 spans 14 residues. V lost 0 bases and J 6 bases, leaving 8 bases between the germline ends. The CDR3 nucleotides read TGTGCCACCAGCAGAGATGCAGGGGCCGGGGAGCTGTTTTTT. This codes for CATSRDAGAGELFF.

The chain joins TRBV4-1 to TRBJ2-7; tentatively, D is TRBD2 (7 bases). The CDR3 consists of 15 residues. The V gene's germline CDR1 is MGHRA and CDR2 YSYEKL. V lost 1 base and J lost 3, with 13 bases in between. The CDR3 protein is CASSQVLGGVYEQYF. The CDR3 DNA follows: TGCGCCAGCAGCCAAGTGTTAGGGGGGGTCTACGAGCAGTACTTC.

The chain carries TRBV5-1 and TRBJ2-2; 7 nucleotides line up with TRBD1. V lost 4 bases to trimming and J lost 5 bases; unmatched junction nucleotides: 8. This CDR3 has 15 residues. Germline-derived CDR1 and CDR2 are SGHRS and YFSETQ. DNA for the CDR3: TGCGCCAGCAGCGCGGAAGGGGGCGCGACCGGGGAGCTGTTTTTT. Translating it yields CASSAEGGATGELFF.

This sequence joins TRBV10-2 and TRBJ2-3; 9 bases map to TRBD2. CDR3 length: 15 amino acids. V shed 4 bases and J 0 bases; nucleotides not matched to a gene: 2. Germline CDR1 WSHSY, CDR2 SAAADI. The CDR3 region has the DNA TGCGCCAGCAGTGGAGCGGGGGGAAGCACAGATACGCAGTATTTT. Protein: CASSGAGGSTDTQYF.

The V gene is TRBV30, the J gene TRBJ2-3, with a possible D match to TRBD1 (5 bases). Germline V gene lookup returns CDR1 GTSNPN and CDR2 SVGIG (reference sequence). V was clipped by 2 bases and J by 0 bases, with 12 bases between them. The CDR3 covers 15 residues. The CDR3 loop is CAWSTVGLSTDTQYF. The CDR3 DNA reads TGTGCCTGGAGTACAGTGGGGCTGAGCACAGATACGCAGTATTTT.

CDR3 loop: CAWTARRGHSNQPQHF. The CDR3 DNA sequence: TGTGCCTGGACTGCCCGCAGGGGGCATAGCAATCAGCCCCAGCATTTT. This rearrangement joins TRBV30 to TRBJ1-5; 8 nucleotides align to TRBD1. Unmatched junction bases numbered 8, after V lost 4 bases and J lost 0 bases. From germline, CDR1 is GTSNPN and CDR2 SVGIG (reference sequence). The CDR3 spans 16 residues.

The chain carries TRBV15 and TRBJ2-2, with D perhaps TRBD1 (5 bases). V was cut by 0 bases and J by 7 bases, with 9 bases left in between. CDR1 LNHNV and CDR2 YYDKDF come from the germline V gene (reference sequence). CDR3 length: 14 residues. Written as DNA, the CDR3 is TGTGCCACCAGCAGAGATCAGGGCGGCGGGGAGCTGTTTTTT. Translated, it gives CATSRDQGGGELFF.

The rearrangement links TRBV4-1 to TRBJ1-6; 7 bases are shared with TRBD1. Trimming cost V 1 base and J 8 bases; bases outside gene matches: 8. The germline V gene has CDR1 MGHRA and CDR2 YSYEKL. The CDR3 runs 16 residues. The DNA of the CDR3 is TGCGCCAGCAGCCAAGTCCGGCAGGGGGATGATTCACCCCTCCACTTT. Its protein is CASSQVRQGDDSPLHF.

The chain is built from TRBV11-2 and TRBJ2-7, with D uncertain. The CDR3 consists of 17 residues. Trimming left V 1 base short and J 0 bases short, with 16 bases between. CDR1 is SGHAT, CDR2 FQNNGV, per germline. CDR3 loop: CASSLGPGRVGSYEQYF. The CDR3 nucleotides read TGTGCCAGCAGCTTAGGGCCGGGTCGAGTGGGCTCCTACGAGCAGTACTTC.